This T cell receptor (beta chain) came from a study of persistence of HIV-infected CD4 T cells. Sequencing used immunoSEQ version 4 in survey mode. The data were produced by immunoSEQ multiplex PCR, yet TCRdb's version contains in-frame clones alone and is incomplete. The sample has 24,000 or so clones; 74% are singletons. Overlapping HIV-1 Gag 15-mer peptides at approximately 1 ug per peptide per mL were used. Sorting selected CD4+ T cells upregulating both CD40 ligand and CD69. For this clone: What it binds is not known.

The CDR3 sequence is 17 residues long. CDR1 LNHDA and CDR2 SQIVND come from the germline V gene (reference sequence). The J segment lost 5 bases and the V segment lost 7 bases, leaving 13 bases of the junction unmatched. The rearrangement links TRBV19 to TRBJ2-1; TRBD1 agrees at 11 bases. The material sequenced was CD4+ T cells sorted from PBMCs after roughly 20-hour stimulation, taken from a patient who received antiretroviral therapy. This sequence was found in an adult man with HIV who was CMV-seropositive. This CDR3 reads CASIPSPGQGVDNEQFF. CDR3 nucleotide sequence: TGTGCCAGTATCCCATCCCCGGGACAGGGGGTCGACAATGAGCAGTTCTTC. Based on the CDR3 plus reference TRBV19 and TRBJ2-1, the full variable domain is DGGITQSPKYLFRKEGQNVTLSCEQNLNHDAMYWYRQDPGQGLRLIYYSQIVNDFQKGDIAEGYSVSREKKESFPLTVTSAQKNPTAFYLCASIPSPGQGVDNEQFFGPGTRLTVL.